This TCR beta chain was sequenced in a study of blood T cell repertoires in COVID-19. Across the study: Whether acute or convalescent, the COVID-19 samples came from the United States, Italy and Spain. From T cells, B-cell-depleted T cells, or PBMCs came the material, which was cDNA or gDNA.

The authors' processing: Estimated nucleated cell counts came from reference gene primer amplification. Measured with immunoSEQ multiplex PCR; TCRdb has only the in-frame clones, and not every one. V, J and clone size are taken as reported in that table, and D and trimming were inferred from the DNA itself. The profile shows more than 300,000 clones, 80% to 90% of them singletons. The CDR3 has 13 amino acids. V lost 5 bases and J 0 bases, leaving 8 bases between the germline ends. In germline, CDR1 is MNHEY, CDR2 SMNVEV (reference sequence). While infection was still active, Seattle patients were enrolled and then followed longitudinally.

The sequenced sample was peripheral blood. The chain recombines TRBV27 with TRBJ2-7; D is ambiguous. This TCR came from a woman in her fifties or sixties with COVID-19, enrolled during active disease. This CDR3 reads CASSRPSSYEQYF. The CDR3 DNA reads as TGTGCCAGCAGTCGACCTAGCTCCTACGAGCAGTACTTC.